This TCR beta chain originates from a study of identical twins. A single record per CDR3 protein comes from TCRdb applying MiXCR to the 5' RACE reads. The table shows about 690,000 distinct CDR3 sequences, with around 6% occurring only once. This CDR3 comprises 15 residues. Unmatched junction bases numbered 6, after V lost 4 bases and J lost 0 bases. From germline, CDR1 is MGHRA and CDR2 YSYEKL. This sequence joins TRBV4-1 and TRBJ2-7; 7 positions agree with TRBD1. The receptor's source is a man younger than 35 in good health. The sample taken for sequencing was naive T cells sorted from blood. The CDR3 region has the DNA TGCGCCAGCAGCCTCGGGACAGATAGCTCCTACGAGCAGTACTTC. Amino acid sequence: CASSLGTDSSYEQYF.